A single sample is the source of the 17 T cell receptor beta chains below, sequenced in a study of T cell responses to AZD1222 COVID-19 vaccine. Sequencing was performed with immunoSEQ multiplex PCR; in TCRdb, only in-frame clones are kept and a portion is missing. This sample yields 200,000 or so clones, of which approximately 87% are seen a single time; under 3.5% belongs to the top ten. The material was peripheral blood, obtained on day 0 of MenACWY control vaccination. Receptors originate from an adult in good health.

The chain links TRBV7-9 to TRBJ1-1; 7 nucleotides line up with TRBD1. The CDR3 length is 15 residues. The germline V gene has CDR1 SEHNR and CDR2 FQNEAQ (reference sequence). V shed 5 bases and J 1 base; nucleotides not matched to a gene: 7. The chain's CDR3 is CASSPLKGANTEAFF. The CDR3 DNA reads TGTGCCAGCAGCCCCCTCAAGGGGGCGAACACTGAAGCTTTCTTT.

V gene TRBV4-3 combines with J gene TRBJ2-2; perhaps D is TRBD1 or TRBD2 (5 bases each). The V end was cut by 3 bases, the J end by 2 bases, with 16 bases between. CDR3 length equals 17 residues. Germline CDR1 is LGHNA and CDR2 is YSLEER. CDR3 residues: CASSHLAGGTNTGELFF. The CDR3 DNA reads TGCGCCAGCAGCCACCTGGCTGGGGGTACCAACACCGGGGAGCTGTTTTTT.

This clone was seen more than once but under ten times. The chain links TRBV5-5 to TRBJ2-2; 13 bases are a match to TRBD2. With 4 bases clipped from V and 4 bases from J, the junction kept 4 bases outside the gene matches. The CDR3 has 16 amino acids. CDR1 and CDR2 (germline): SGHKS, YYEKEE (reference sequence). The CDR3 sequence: CASSRRLAGGTGELFF. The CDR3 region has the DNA TGTGCCAGCAGCCGAAGACTAGCGGGAGGCACCGGGGAGCTGTTTTTT.

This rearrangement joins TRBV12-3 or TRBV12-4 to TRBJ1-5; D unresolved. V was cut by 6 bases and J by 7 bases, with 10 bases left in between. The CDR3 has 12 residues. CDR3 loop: CASSLNGQPQHF. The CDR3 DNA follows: TGTGCCAGCAGCTTAAATGGGCAGCCCCAGCATTTT.

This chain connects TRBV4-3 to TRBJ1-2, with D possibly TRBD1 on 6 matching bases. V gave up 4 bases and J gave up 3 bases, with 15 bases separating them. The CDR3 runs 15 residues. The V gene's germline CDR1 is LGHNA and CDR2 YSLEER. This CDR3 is CASSPTDRFYYGYTF. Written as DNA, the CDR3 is TGCGCCAGCAGCCCGACCGACAGGTTCTACTATGGCTACACCTTC.

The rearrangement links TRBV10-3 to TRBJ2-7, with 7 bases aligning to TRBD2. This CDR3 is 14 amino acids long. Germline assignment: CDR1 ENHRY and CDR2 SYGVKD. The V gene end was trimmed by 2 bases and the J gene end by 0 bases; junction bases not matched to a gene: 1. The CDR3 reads CAISEGGSSYEQYF. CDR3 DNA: TGTGCCATCAGTGAGGGCGGGAGCTCCTACGAGCAGTACTTC.

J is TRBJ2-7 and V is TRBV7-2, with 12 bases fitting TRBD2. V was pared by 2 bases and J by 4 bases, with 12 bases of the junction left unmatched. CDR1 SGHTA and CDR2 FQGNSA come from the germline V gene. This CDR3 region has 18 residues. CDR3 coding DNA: TGTGCCAGCAGCTTAATGAAGACTAGCGGGGGAAGGTGGTACGAGCAGTACTTC. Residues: CASSLMKTSGGRWYEQYF.

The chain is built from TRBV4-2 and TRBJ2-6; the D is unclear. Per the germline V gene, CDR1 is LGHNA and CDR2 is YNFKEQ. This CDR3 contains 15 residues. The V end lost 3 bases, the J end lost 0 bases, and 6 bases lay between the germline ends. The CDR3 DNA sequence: TGTGCCAGCAGCCAGGGAAGCTCTGGGGCCAACGTCCTGACTTTC. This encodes CASSQGSSGANVLTF.

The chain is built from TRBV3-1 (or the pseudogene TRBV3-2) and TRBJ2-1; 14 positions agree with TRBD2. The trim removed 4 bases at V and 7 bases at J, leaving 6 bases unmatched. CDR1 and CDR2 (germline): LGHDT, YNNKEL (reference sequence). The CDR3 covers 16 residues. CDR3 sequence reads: CASSRRLAGGGNEQFF. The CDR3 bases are TGTGCCAGCAGCCGAAGACTAGCGGGAGGGGGGAATGAGCAGTTCTTC.

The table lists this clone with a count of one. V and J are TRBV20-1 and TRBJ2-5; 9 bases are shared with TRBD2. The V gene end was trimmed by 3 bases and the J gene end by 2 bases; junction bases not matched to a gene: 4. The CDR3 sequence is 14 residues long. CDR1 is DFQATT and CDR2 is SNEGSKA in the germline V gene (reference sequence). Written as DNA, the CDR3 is TGCAGTGCTAGTGCGGGGGGGTGGCAAGAGACCCAGTACTTC. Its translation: CSASAGGWQETQYF.

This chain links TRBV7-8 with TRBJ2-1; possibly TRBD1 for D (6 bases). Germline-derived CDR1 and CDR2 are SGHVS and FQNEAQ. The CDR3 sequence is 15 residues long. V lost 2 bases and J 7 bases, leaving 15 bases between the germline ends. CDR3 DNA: TGTGCCAGCAGCTTAAAGTCTCAGGGGTGGAATGAGCAGTTCTTC. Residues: CASSLKSQGWNEQFF.

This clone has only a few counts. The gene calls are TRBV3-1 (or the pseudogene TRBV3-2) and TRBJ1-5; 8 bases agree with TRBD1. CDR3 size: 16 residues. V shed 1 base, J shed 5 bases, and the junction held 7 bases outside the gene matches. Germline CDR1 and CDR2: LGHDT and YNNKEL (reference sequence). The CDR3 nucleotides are TGTGCCAGCAGCCAAGCGTCCGGACAGGGAGATCAGCCCCAGCATTTT. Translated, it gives CASSQASGQGDQPQHF.

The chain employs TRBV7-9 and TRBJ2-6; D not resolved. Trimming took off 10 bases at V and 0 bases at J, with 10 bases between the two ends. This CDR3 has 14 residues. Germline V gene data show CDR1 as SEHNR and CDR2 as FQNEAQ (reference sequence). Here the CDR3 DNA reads TGTGCCATCGATCAAGGCTCTGGGGCCAACGTCCTGACTTTC. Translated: CAIDQGSGANVLTF.

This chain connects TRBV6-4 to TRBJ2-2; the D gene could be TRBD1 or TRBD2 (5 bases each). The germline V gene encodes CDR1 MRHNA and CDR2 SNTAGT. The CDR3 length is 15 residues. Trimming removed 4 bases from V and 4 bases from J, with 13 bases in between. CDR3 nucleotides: TGTGCCAGCAGTGTGACGGGGACGTCCACCGGGGAGCTGTTTTTT. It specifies CASSVTGTSTGELFF.

The chain's CDR3 is CASSVSGLAKNIQYF. Here the CDR3 DNA reads TGTGCCAGCAGCGTATCAGGTTTAGCCAAAAACATTCAGTACTTC. This chain connects TRBV7-9 to TRBJ2-4; D unresolved. Trimming took 5 bases from V and 0 from J, leaving 11 bases between them. The length of the CDR3 is 15 residues. Germline CDR1 and CDR2: SEHNR and FQNEAQ (reference sequence). Supplemented by reference TRBV7-9 and TRBJ2-4, the full variable domain reads DTGVSQNPRHKITKRGQNVTFRCDPISEHNRLYWYRQTLGQGPEFLTYFQNEAQLEKSRLLSDRFSAERPKGSFSTLEIQRTEQGDSAMYLCASSVSGLAKNIQYFGAGTRLSVL.

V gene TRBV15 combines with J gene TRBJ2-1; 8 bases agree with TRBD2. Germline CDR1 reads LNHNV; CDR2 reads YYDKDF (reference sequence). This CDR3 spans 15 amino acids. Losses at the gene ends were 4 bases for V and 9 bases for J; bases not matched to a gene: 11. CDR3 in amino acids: CATSIRGAGVGEQFF. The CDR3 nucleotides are TGTGCCACCAGCATCAGGGGAGCGGGGGTGGGTGAGCAGTTCTTC.

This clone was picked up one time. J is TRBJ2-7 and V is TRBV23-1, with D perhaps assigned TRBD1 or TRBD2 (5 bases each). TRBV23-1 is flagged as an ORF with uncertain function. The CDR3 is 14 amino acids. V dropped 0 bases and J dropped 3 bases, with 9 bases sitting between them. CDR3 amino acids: CASSQSRGCYEQYF. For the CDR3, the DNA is TGCGCCAGCAGTCAATCTCGGGGCTGCTACGAGCAGTACTTC.